This T cell receptor beta chain was sequenced during a study of T cell changes during pregnancy in multiple sclerosis. Assay used: immunoSEQ multiplex PCR; TCRdb lists only in-frame clones, some missing. The sample shows approximately 60,000 clones, more than 75% of them seen only once. V was cut by 2 bases and J by 0 bases, with 20 bases left in between. The CDR3 extends over 20 amino acids. The genes are TRBV23-1 and TRBJ1-6; the D gene is possibly TRBD1 (6 bases). TRBV23-1 counts as an open reading frame of uncertain function. This receptor was taken from a female donor with multiple sclerosis, enrolled in a pregnancy study. Source: peripheral blood, taken in the second trimester of pregnancy. CDR3 sequence: CASSQVGDKATSSYNSPLHF. The CDR3 DNA sequence: TGCGCCAGCAGTCAAGTCGGGGACAAAGCCACGAGCTCCTATAATTCACCCCTCCACTTT.